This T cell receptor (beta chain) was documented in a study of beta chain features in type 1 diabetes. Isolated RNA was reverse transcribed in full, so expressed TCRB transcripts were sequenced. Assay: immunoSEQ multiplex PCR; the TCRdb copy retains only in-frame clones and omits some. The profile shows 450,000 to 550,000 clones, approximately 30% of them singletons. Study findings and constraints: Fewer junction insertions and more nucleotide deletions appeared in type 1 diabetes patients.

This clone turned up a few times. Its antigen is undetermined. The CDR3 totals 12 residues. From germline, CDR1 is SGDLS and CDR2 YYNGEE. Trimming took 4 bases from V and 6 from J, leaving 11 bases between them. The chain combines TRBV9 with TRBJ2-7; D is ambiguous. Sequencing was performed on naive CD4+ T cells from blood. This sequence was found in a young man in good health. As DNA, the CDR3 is TGTGCCAGCAGCACGTTTGGGTTCGAGCAGTACTTC. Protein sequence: CASSTFGFEQYF.